This TCR beta chain appears in the sequencing data of a study of T cell repertoires in ileal Crohn's disease. General observations from the study: Compared with non-smokers, active smokers at surgery showed more clonal expansions. Clonality above 26.8% at surgery always came with endoscopic recurrence.

The germline CDR1 and CDR2 sequences are LNHDA and SQIVND (reference sequence). The V and J ends lost 1 base and 4 bases, in that order; junction bases with no gene match: 5. The CDR3 sequence is 16 residues long. Per sample, about 480 nanograms of biopsy DNA were TCRB immunosequenced. TCRdb keeps only in-frame clones here, not all; method: immunoSEQ multiplex PCR. The sample records around 4,200 clones, 70% to 85% being singletons. For this clone: Its antigen is currently unknown.

Time point: neoterminal ileum biopsy at postoperative endoscopy, about 6 months after surgery. This TCR was recovered from an adult with Crohn's disease. J is TRBJ2-1 and V is TRBV19; 9 nucleotides line up with TRBD2. Material: ileal tissue. This chain's CDR3 is CASSIVSSGAYNEQFF. The CDR3 coding sequence is TGTGCCAGTAGTATAGTTTCTAGCGGGGCTTACAATGAGCAGTTCTTC.